This TCR delta chain was sequenced in a study of γδ T cells in repeated Plasmodium falciparum infection. Study-level information: Four controlled malaria infections with P. falciparum NF54 spanned 500 to 650 days.

This CDR3 is built from 24 residues. V shed 0 bases and J shed 7 bases, with 42 bases lying between them. Germline V gene sequence: CDR1 TSWWSYY, CDR2 QGS. Notes on this clone: The antigen is unknown. It is likely a read error: a sequence one base away is far more abundant. Different DNA sequences within this sample yield the same CDR3.

TCRdb re-called the multiplex PCR reads with CATT. The repertoire holds over 90,000 delta-chain clones, approximately 0.96% seen once, with roughly 9.9% in the top ten. Findings and limits, study-wide: Malian children's Vdelta2-negative repertoires appeared more expanded and less diverse than Australians'. Vgamma9/Vdelta2+ repertoires stayed stably polyclonal over time and infection.

Vgamma9/Vdelta2+ and Vdelta2-negative gammadelta T cells were flow-sorted from PBMC for bulk sequencing. The clonotype originates from a pool of human donors (malaria-infected and uninfected, not separated). The sample taken for sequencing was gamma-delta T cells from blood. The J gene is TRDJ1, the V gene TRDV1; possibly TRDD3 for D (6 bases). TCRdb offers no J gene call, so here the DNA was matched to germline to obtain one. The CDR3 sequence: CALGELGLPLNSLSLGDPSPKLIF. The CDR3 DNA reads TGTGCTCTTGGGGAACTAGGATTGCCTCTGAACTCCCTTAGTCTTGGGGATCCCTCCCCTAAACTCATCTTT.